Listed below are T cell receptor beta chains from one sample, sequenced in a study of blood T cells in healthy people across ages. One entry per CDR3 protein results from TCRdb running MiXCR on the 5' RACE reads. Among fewer than 2 million distinct CDR3 sequences listed, 30% to 40% were seen once. The sample taken for sequencing was blood. These receptors originate from a human donor in good health. Both conserved end residues are part of each CDR3.

V	J	CDR3
TRBV7-2	TRBJ2-2	CASSLGNTANTGELFF
TRBV6-5	TRBJ1-1	CASSYSEGAYAFF
TRBV6-5	TRBJ1-1	CASSYSKGANTEAFF
TRBV7-2	TRBJ2-7	CASSLRGGHEQYF
TRBV12-3/TRBV12-4	TRBJ1-1	CASSPGQGKGEAFF
TRBV15	TRBJ2-5	CATSSEGWGTQYF
TRBV5-1	TRBJ2-3	CASTTPPDTQYF
TRBV12-3/TRBV12-4	TRBJ2-3	CASSRGQGVTDTQYF
TRBV4-3	TRBJ2-7	CASSQELGQTSYEQYF
TRBV20-1	TRBJ1-2	CSARVGRYGYTF
TRBV6-5	TRBJ1-2	CASRRRDRPYGYTF
TRBV6-5	TRBJ1-2	CASSRRVSDYGYTF
TRBV10-3	TRBJ2-1	CAISESEVSEQFF
TRBV5-1	TRBJ1-2	CAGSFEGANYGYTF
TRBV27	TRBJ1-2	CASSFLRGTNYGYTF
TRBV20-1	TRBJ1-1	CSARGSLKNTEAFF
TRBV20-1	TRBJ1-1	CSARVYRGANTEAFF
TRBV20-1	TRBJ2-1	CSARGPDVDNEQFF
TRBV20-1	TRBJ2-5	CSCGGDNQETQYF
TRBV7-8	TRBJ1-1	CASSFGQGAGEAFF
TRBV20-1	TRBJ2-7	CSASSSGYDEQYF
TRBV4-2	TRBJ2-1	CASSQVLGLAENEQFF
TRBV12-3/TRBV12-4	TRBJ2-3	CASSLLVSSTDTQYF
TRBV20-1	TRBJ2-7	CSARDWNEQYF
TRBV24-1	TRBJ2-5	CATSGMPELETQYF
TRBV20-1	TRBJ2-7	CSARGGQGAHYEQYF
TRBV20-1	TRBJ1-2	CSARQRGGGYTF
TRBV5-1	TRBJ1-2	CASSGDSHFANYGYTF
TRBV5-5	TRBJ1-2	CAGSLASFNYGYTF
TRBV4-1	TRBJ1-2	CASRAGSGGYTF
TRBV5-1	TRBJ2-1	CASSLRQGNNEQFF
TRBV5-1	TRBJ1-1	CASSKGQGGTEAFF
TRBV20-1	TRBJ2-7	CSAYLTGTGNYEQYF
TRBV6-4	TRBJ2-3	CASSDSAGGPEDTQYF
TRBV29-1	TRBJ2-7	CISVRDRPYEQYF
TRBV25-1	TRBJ1-2	CASSEYRFNYGYTF
TRBV30	TRBJ1-5	CAYSLGHNQPQHF